The next 20 T cell receptor beta chains were all read from a single sample in a study of T-cell memory formation after mild COVID-19. TCRdb called the 5' RACE reads again in MiXCR, with one record for every CDR3 protein. The data hold roughly 450,000 distinct CDR3 sequences, with approximately 18% observed a single time. The sequenced sample consisted of PBMCs or a T cell subset sorted from them (not recorded which). Source of these receptors: an adult woman who had mild COVID-19 (a few samples of this study predate the infection). Cell type and time point are not known.

This clonotype was seen only a few times. This chain uses TRBV12-3 or TRBV12-4 with TRBJ2-3, with 11 nucleotides matching TRBD2. This CDR3 contains 16 residues. Trimming removed 4 bases from V and 5 bases from J; junction bases left unmatched: 8. The CDR3 protein is CASSSRLAGIKDTQYF. For the CDR3, the DNA is TGTGCCAGCAGTTCTAGACTAGCGGGGATAAAAGATACGCAGTATTTT.

The chain recombines TRBV30 with TRBJ2-7, with a weak D call TRBD1 (5 bases). The germline gives CDR1 GTSNPN, CDR2 SVGIG (reference sequence). This CDR3 region has 15 residues. Trimming shortened V by 5 bases and J by 4 bases, and 21 bases separated the two germline ends. This chain's CDR3 is CAWSHQGRRVYEQYF. The CDR3 DNA follows: TGTGCCTGGTCTCACCAGGGTCGCAGGGTTTACGAGCAGTACTTC.

DNA for the CDR3: TGCGCCAGCAGCCACCCAACAGGGAATAGCAATCAGCCCCAGCATTTT. Its translation is CASSHPTGNSNQPQHF. The chain has TRBV4-1 and TRBJ1-5, with D tentatively TRBD1 (6 bases). Germline CDR1 and CDR2: MGHRA and YSYEKL. The CDR3 has 16 amino acids. The germline V and J ends were trimmed by 3 bases and 0 bases, with 12 bases remaining between them.

The J gene is TRBJ1-3, the V gene TRBV12-3 or TRBV12-4; D gene uncertain. V was trimmed by 5 bases and J by 2 bases, leaving 7 bases between them. The CDR3 has 13 amino acids. The CDR3 DNA reads TGTGCCAGCAGTAAAGACCCTGGAAACACCATATATTTT. This codes for CASSKDPGNTIYF.

The rearrangement uses TRBV30 and TRBJ1-1; maybe TRBD1 (6 bases). CDR1 and CDR2 (germline): GTSNPN, SVGIG (reference sequence). The length of the CDR3 is 14 residues. V was shortened by 4 bases and J by 4 bases, with 16 bases between the two germline ends. The CDR3, as DNA: TGTGCCTGGAACTCTGCGGGGGCGGGCACTGAAGCTTTCTTT. This sequence encodes CAWNSAGAGTEAFF.

The chain joins TRBV20-1 to TRBJ1-1; 8 bases are shared with TRBD1. Germline V CDR1 and CDR2: DFQATT, SNEGSKA (reference sequence). The CDR3 runs 13 residues. Trimming at V came to 7 bases and at J to 1 base, leaving 5 bases not matched to a gene. The chain's CDR3 is CSVAGQANTEAFF. In DNA, the CDR3 is TGCAGTGTCGCGGGACAGGCGAACACTGAAGCTTTCTTT.

The DNA for the CDR3 is TGTGCCACGGAACAGGAACTTAGCAATCAGCCCCAGCATTTT. Its protein is CATEQELSNQPQHF. The rearrangement joins TRBV6-1 to TRBJ1-5; weak D call: TRBD1 (5 bases). Trimming left V 10 bases short and J 0 bases short, with 13 bases between. The CDR3 covers 14 residues. The germline gives CDR1 MNHNS, CDR2 SASEGT.

This chain connects TRBV6-5 to TRBJ1-2, with D possibly matching TRBD1 (5 bases). This CDR3 comprises 13 residues. V shed 5 bases and J shed 3 bases, with 10 bases lying between them. Germline V lookup: CDR1 MNHEY, CDR2 SVGAGI. The CDR3 nucleotides read TGTGCCAGCAGTCCAGGGTCCTACTATGGCTACACCTTC. This translates into CASSPGSYYGYTF.

This clonotype was counted a few times. This chain links TRBV7-3 with TRBJ2-4; TRBD2 agrees at 9 bases. V shed 1 base, J shed 8 bases, and the junction held 12 bases outside the gene matches. CDR3 length: 17 amino acids. Germline V gene data show CDR1 as SGHTA and CDR2 as FQGTGA. CDR3 sequence (DNA): TGTGCCAGCAGCTTAAAAGTCCTAGCGGGGCCGGGGGACATTCAGTACTTC. Protein product: CASSLKVLAGPGDIQYF.

The CDR3 nucleotides are TGTGCCAGCAGTTCCACGGGACTGGGTGGGACTGAAGCTTTCTTT. Protein product: CASSSTGLGGTEAFF. The chain has TRBV12-3 or TRBV12-4 and TRBJ1-1, with D perhaps matching TRBD1 (5 bases). V lost 4 bases and J 5 bases, leaving 17 bases between the germline ends. The CDR3 length is 15 residues.

This clonotype came up a few times. The CDR3 loop is CASSQERAGTSGRAYEQFF. The CDR3 DNA follows: TGTGCCAGCAGCCAAGAAAGGGCCGGGACTAGCGGGAGGGCTTATGAGCAGTTCTTC. The genes are TRBV4-2 and TRBJ2-1; 16 bases align to TRBD2. Looked up from germline, CDR1 is LGHNA and CDR2 is YNFKEQ. The CDR3 totals 19 residues. The ends lost 0 bases at V and 8 bases at J; junction bases unmatched: 10.

The chain carries TRBV29-1 and TRBJ2-1; the D is unclear. Trimming pared 6 bases from V and 3 bases from J, leaving 21 bases between. The CDR3 contains 16 residues. Germline V CDR1 and CDR2: SQVTM, ANQGSEA. The CDR3 DNA is TGCAGCGTGTTTCCCGACCTCCCCCTAAACTACAATGAGCAGTTCTTC. Protein: CSVFPDLPLNYNEQFF.

This clonotype was found a few times. The chain combines TRBV12-3 or TRBV12-4 with TRBJ1-2, with D possibly TRBD1 on 5 matching bases. This CDR3 has 13 residues. V was shortened by 7 bases and J by 4 bases, with 13 bases between the two germline ends. CDR3 residues: CASTRAGFYGYTF. In DNA form, the CDR3 reads TGTGCCAGCACGAGGGCAGGGTTCTATGGCTACACCTTC.

The chain joins TRBV4-1 to TRBJ2-3; D is unclear. The length of the CDR3 is 16 residues. Germline CDR1 is MGHRA and CDR2 is YSYEKL. V was pared by 3 bases and J by 0 bases, with 13 bases between. The CDR3 is CASSQPGFYSTDTQYF. The DNA of the CDR3 is TGCGCCAGCAGCCAGCCCGGATTTTATAGCACAGATACGCAGTATTTT.

This clonotype was seen more than once but under ten times. CDR3 protein: CASSLAPGLAGAVLNEQFF. Written as DNA, the CDR3 is TGTGCCAGCAGCTTAGCCCCGGGACTAGCGGGAGCAGTTTTGAATGAGCAGTTCTTC. V usage is TRBV7-9 and J usage is TRBJ2-1, with 14 bases aligning to TRBD2. Germline V gene lookup returns CDR1 SEHNR and CDR2 FQNEAQ (reference sequence). Trimming removed 0 bases from V and 7 bases from J; junction bases left unmatched: 11. The CDR3 is made up of 19 amino acids.

The CDR3 nucleotides read TGTGCCAGCAGCGTAGATGTCGGATCTACGGGGCAGTACTTC. Its translation: CASSVDVGSTGQYF. This rearrangement joins TRBV9 to TRBJ2-7; D is uncertain. The CDR3 runs to 14 residues. Trimming took 0 bases from V and 9 from J, leaving 16 bases between them. CDR1 is SGDLS and CDR2 is YYNGEE in the germline V gene.

This clonotype was counted at least ten times. This sequence joins TRBV30 and TRBJ2-1; the D gene could be TRBD1 or TRBD2 (5 bases each). This CDR3 is built from 13 residues. Per germline, CDR1 GTSNPN and CDR2 SVGIG (reference sequence). Trimming took 3 bases from V and 12 from J, leaving 18 bases between them. Here the CDR3 reads CAWSAELRGGQFF. The CDR3 nucleotides read TGTGCCTGGAGCGCGGAGCTACGTGGGGGGCAGTTCTTC.

The J gene is TRBJ1-5, the V gene TRBV18; D gene uncertain. The CDR3 contains 14 residues. V lost 4 bases and J lost 5, with 12 bases in between. The germline CDR1 and CDR2 sequences are KGHSH and LQKENI. This chain's CDR3 is CASSLADGDQPQHF. The CDR3 DNA reads TGTGCCAGCTCACTCGCGGACGGGGATCAGCCCCAGCATTTT.

This clonotype turned up a few times. This chain links TRBV27 with TRBJ2-7; possibly TRBD1 for D (5 bases). This CDR3 has 14 amino acids. Trimming took 4 bases from V and 3 from J, leaving 13 bases between them. Germline CDR1 MNHEY, CDR2 SMNVEV (reference sequence). The chain's CDR3 is CASSWGREGYEQYF. As DNA, the CDR3 is TGTGCCAGCAGTTGGGGCAGGGAAGGCTACGAGCAGTACTTC.

Only a few counts were recorded for this clonotype. The rearrangement uses TRBV12-3 or TRBV12-4 and TRBJ2-7, with 8 positions matching TRBD1. There are 16 residues in the CDR3. V was pared by 3 bases and J by 7 bases, with 14 bases of the junction left unmatched. The CDR3 spells CASSLQGQATPGEQYF. The CDR3 coding sequence is TGTGCCAGCAGTTTGCAGGGACAGGCCACCCCGGGGGAGCAGTACTTC.